These 30 T cell receptor beta chains originate from one sample sequenced in a study of graft-versus-host responses after intestinal transplantation. These receptors are not linked to any known antigen. This table comes from immunoSEQ multiplex PCR, and its TCRdb copy is limited to in-frame clones, with some not included. The sample yields over 80,000 clones, 92% seen once. Material: unstimulated CD8+ T cells sorted from spleen or lymph node cells, obtained before transplant. The source of these receptors is a human donor who was the organ donor for an intestinal transplant.

V is TRBV19 and J is TRBJ2-7, with TRBD1 identical over 8 bases. The CDR3 is 17 residues long. The V segment lost 5 bases and the J segment 0 bases; nucleotides outside the gene matches: 12. Germline V gives CDR1 LNHDA, CDR2 SQIVND (reference sequence). Here the CDR3 DNA reads TGTGCCAGTAGTCCCGAGGGGACAGGCCACAGCTCCTACGAGCAGTACTTC. It is translated as CASSPEGTGHSSYEQYF.

A single count supports this clone. This chain joins TRBV30 and TRBJ2-1; 14 nucleotides line up with TRBD2. The junction had 5 bases not matched to a gene; V was cut back by 3 bases and J by 1 base. The CDR3 runs to 17 residues. Germline V gives CDR1 GTSNPN, CDR2 SVGIG (reference sequence). CDR3 coding DNA: TGTGCCTGGAGATTGACTAGCGGGGGGGGTTCCTACAATGAGCAGTTCTTC. It encodes CAWRLTSGGGSYNEQFF.

This clone occurred a few times. The rearrangement links TRBV4-2 to TRBJ2-7; maybe TRBD2 (5 bases). Looked up from germline, CDR1 is LGHNA and CDR2 is YNFKEQ. CDR3 length: 16 residues. V lost 0 bases, J lost 2 bases, and 14 bases lay in between. CDR3 region: CASSQDLQEVTYEQYF. The CDR3 DNA reads as TGTGCCAGCAGCCAAGATCTCCAGGAGGTGACCTACGAGCAGTACTTC.

This clone was observed once. This chain links TRBV13 with TRBJ1-1; the match to TRBD1 covers 7 bases. The junction had 5 bases not matched to a gene; V was cut back by 0 bases and J by 1 base. This CDR3 region has 16 residues. From germline, CDR1 is PRHDT and CDR2 FYEKMQ (reference sequence). DNA for the CDR3: TGTGCCAGCAGCTTAGGTGCAGGGGGAACGAACACTGAAGCTTTCTTT. It is translated as CASSLGAGGTNTEAFF.

V usage is TRBV19 and J usage is TRBJ2-7, with TRBD1 as a possible D gene (6 bases). The CDR3 extends over 14 amino acids. V lost 5 bases and J 2 bases, leaving 13 bases between the germline ends. Per the germline V gene, CDR1 is LNHDA and CDR2 is SQIVND (reference sequence). CDR3 region: CASSGRQATYEQYF. The CDR3 coding sequence is TGTGCCAGTAGTGGGAGACAGGCTACCTACGAGCAGTACTTC.

The chain joins TRBV4-3 to TRBJ2-4; 12 bases are shared with TRBD1. V shed 4 bases and J 1 base; nucleotides not matched to a gene: 14. The CDR3 spans 20 residues. CDR1 and CDR2 from the germline V gene are LGHNA and YSLEER. The CDR3 loop is CASSPRPRDRGHGAKNIQYF. In DNA, the CDR3 is TGCGCCAGCAGCCCCCGACCCCGGGACAGGGGGCACGGGGCCAAAAACATTCAGTACTTC.

The rearrangement links TRBV7-9 to TRBJ1-4; 7 bases align to TRBD1. V lost 1 base, J lost 7 bases, and 12 bases stayed unmatched. The CDR3 spans 17 residues. Germline-derived CDR1 and CDR2 are SEHNR and FQNEAQ (reference sequence). The CDR3 loop reads CASSLVGSGGLTEKLFF. CDR3 in DNA: TGTGCCAGCAGCTTAGTAGGGTCAGGGGGTCTGACTGAAAAACTGTTTTTT.

J is TRBJ2-3 and V is TRBV6-1; D unresolved. Trimming left V 1 base short and J 2 bases short, with 4 bases between. Germline CDR1 is MNHNS and CDR2 is SASEGT. The CDR3 length is 13 residues. CDR3 DNA: TGTGCCAGCAGTGAAGGGCCCACAGATACGCAGTATTTT. It codes for CASSEGPTDTQYF.

J is TRBJ2-3 and V is TRBV6-6; 13 bases agree with TRBD2. The V segment lost 5 bases and the J segment 1 base; nucleotides outside the gene matches: 0. The length of the CDR3 is 15 residues. CDR1 and CDR2 (germline): MNHNY, SVGAGI (reference sequence). The CDR3 bases are TGTGCCAGCAGTGGACTAGCGGGGGGCACAGATACGCAGTATTTT. Its translation: CASSGLAGGTDTQYF.

CDR3 in amino acids: CASSGESGGDSYNEQFF. DNA for the CDR3: TGTGCCAGCAGCGGGGAGAGCGGGGGGGACTCCTACAATGAGCAGTTCTTC. The rearrangement joins TRBV9 to TRBJ2-1; TRBD2 agrees at 10 bases. With 3 bases clipped from V and 0 bases from J, the junction kept 6 bases outside the gene matches. Germline CDR1 reads SGDLS; CDR2 reads YYNGEE. This CDR3 region has 17 residues.

The chain links TRBV27 to TRBJ2-1; weak D call: TRBD2 (7 bases). CDR3 length: 13 amino acids. The V and J ends lost 8 bases and 2 bases respectively, with 10 bases between them. The germline V gene encodes CDR1 MNHEY and CDR2 SMNVEV (reference sequence). This CDR3 is CASRGGAYNEQFF. CDR3 coding DNA: TGTGCCAGCCGAGGGGGGGCCTACAATGAGCAGTTCTTC.

The V and J genes are TRBV29-1 and TRBJ2-7; 7 bases are shared with TRBD2. The V segment lost 7 bases and the J segment 9 bases; nucleotides outside the gene matches: 18. The CDR3 consists of 14 residues. Germline V gene lookup returns CDR1 SQVTM and CDR2 ANQGSEA. This CDR3 reads CSARGGPNTSGQYF. Written as DNA, the CDR3 is TGCAGCGCCCGCGGGGGACCCAACACGAGCGGGCAGTACTTC.

The rearrangement joins TRBV7-6 to TRBJ1-6, with D uncertain. V was pared by 5 bases and J by 11 bases, with 7 bases between. The CDR3 is made up of 11 amino acids. The V gene's germline CDR1 is SGHVS and CDR2 FNYEAQ. CDR3 nucleotides: TGTGCCAGCAGCGCCAGTACACCCCTCCACTTT. Residues: CASSASTPLHF. Filled out from reference TRBV7-6 and TRBJ1-6, the complete variable domain reads GAGVSQSPRYKVTKRGQDVALRCDPISGHVSLYWYRQALGQGPEFLTYFNYEAQQDKSGLPNDRFSAERPEGSISTLTIQRTEQRDSAMYRCASSASTPLHFGNGTRLTVT.

This clone was picked up one time. This CDR3 is CAWSLTGHHQPQHF. The CDR3, as DNA: TGTGCCTGGAGTTTGACAGGCCATCATCAGCCCCAGCATTTT. V and J are TRBV30 and TRBJ1-5, with D tentatively TRBD1 (6 bases). This CDR3 comprises 14 residues. V shed 2 bases and J shed 5 bases, with 13 bases lying between them. Germline V gene data show CDR1 as GTSNPN and CDR2 as SVGIG (reference sequence). The full variable domain, completed using reference TRBV30 and TRBJ1-5, is SQTIHQWPATLVQPVGSPLSLECTVEGTSNPNLYWYRQAAGRGLQLLFYSVGIGQISSEVPQNLSASRPQDRQFILSSKKLLLSDSGFYLCAWSLTGHHQPQHFGDGTRLSIL.

This clone was found once. The chain is built from TRBV7-3 and TRBJ2-2, with TRBD2 identical over 7 bases. Germline trimming cut 5 bases from V and 6 bases from J; bases unmatched to any gene: 15. Germline lookup yields CDR1 SGHTA and CDR2 FQGTGA. The CDR3 runs 17 residues. CDR3 sequence (DNA): TGTGCCAGCAGCCCCCGAGGAGTAGCGGGCCCAGCCGGGGAGCTGTTTTTT. Its translation is CASSPRGVAGPAGELFF.

This chain uses TRBV27 with TRBJ2-1; no reliable D call. With 5 bases removed from V and 3 bases from J, the gap between germline ends came to 14 bases. Germline V CDR1 and CDR2: MNHEY, SMNVEV (reference sequence). The CDR3 extends over 15 amino acids. CDR3 residues: CASSAQLINYNEQFF. CDR3 nucleotide sequence: TGTGCCAGCAGTGCTCAACTTATAAACTACAATGAGCAGTTCTTC.

This sequence joins TRBV19 and TRBJ2-7, with D possibly matching TRBD1 (6 bases). Germline-derived CDR1 and CDR2 are LNHDA and SQIVND (reference sequence). CDR3 length: 14 residues. V lost 3 bases to trimming and J lost 2 bases, with 11 bases between them. CDR3 sequence reads: CASSMGTPTYEQYF. DNA of the CDR3: TGTGCCAGTAGTATGGGGACACCCACCTACGAGCAGTACTTC.

V usage is TRBV7-8 and J usage is TRBJ2-7; D perhaps matches TRBD1 (6 bases). The CDR3 covers 15 residues. The V gene lost 0 bases and the J gene lost 3 bases, with 12 bases spanning the gap. The germline V gene has CDR1 SGHVS and CDR2 FQNEAQ. This chain's CDR3 is CASSLAGHRIYEQYF. For the CDR3, the DNA is TGTGCCAGCAGCTTAGCGGGACACCGCATCTACGAGCAGTACTTC.

The chain links TRBV19 to TRBJ1-1; TRBD1 matches at 8 bases. The CDR3 consists of 14 residues. The germline V gene has CDR1 LNHDA and CDR2 SQIVND (reference sequence). J was trimmed by 4 bases and V by 1 base; bases with no gene match: 2. The CDR3 bases are TGTGCCAGTAGTATAGGGACAGGGCGCACTGAAGCTTTCTTT. Translation: CASSIGTGRTEAFF. The variable domain in full, completed from reference TRBV19 and TRBJ1-1, reads DGGITQSPKYLFRKEGQNVTLSCEQNLNHDAMYWYRQDPGQGLRLIYYSQIVNDFQKGDIAEGYSVSREKKESFPLTVTSAQKNPTAFYLCASSIGTGRTEAFFGQGTRLTVV.

The CDR3 sequence is CATYLGTLMNTEAFF. DNA of the CDR3: TGTGCCACCTACCTCGGGACACTCATGAACACTGAAGCTTTCTTT. The chain has TRBV28 and TRBJ1-1; tentative D call: TRBD1 (6 bases). The CDR3 is 15 residues long. V was trimmed by 10 bases and J by 0 bases, leaving 18 bases between them. Germline V gene sequence: CDR1 MDHEN, CDR2 SYDVKM.

The chain uses TRBV27 and TRBJ2-5, with 7 bases identical to TRBD2. Germline lookup yields CDR1 MNHEY and CDR2 SMNVEV (reference sequence). CDR3 length equals 13 residues. V gave up 6 bases and J gave up 7 bases; unmatched junction bases: 8. CDR3 residues: CASRDPREGTQYF. The CDR3 DNA follows: TGTGCCAGCAGAGACCCGAGGGAGGGGACCCAGTACTTC.

The chain joins TRBV7-8 to TRBJ1-2, with TRBD1 identical over 10 bases. V lost 5 bases and J lost 7; bases outside the gene matches: 10. In germline, CDR1 is SGHVS, CDR2 FQNEAQ. The CDR3 contains 15 residues. CDR3 sequence (DNA): TGTGCCAGCAGCGCGTCCGGGACAGGGGTTGCTGGCTACACCTTC. Encoded protein: CASSASGTGVAGYTF.

The chain recombines TRBV6-4 with TRBJ2-1; 9 bases agree with TRBD1. This CDR3 is 15 amino acids long. The germline CDR1 and CDR2 sequences are MRHNA and SNTAGT. Trimming at V came to 6 bases and at J to 4 bases, leaving 7 bases not matched to a gene. The CDR3 is CASSPGTGSYNEQFF. Here the CDR3 DNA reads TGTGCCAGCAGCCCGGGGACAGGGTCTTACAATGAGCAGTTCTTC.

V usage is TRBV9 and J usage is TRBJ1-1; the match to TRBD1 covers 7 bases. The J segment lost 4 bases and the V segment lost 4 bases, leaving 4 bases of the junction unmatched. This CDR3 is 13 amino acids long. From germline, CDR1 is SGDLS and CDR2 YYNGEE. CDR3 region: CASSPSGGTEAFF. The DNA for the CDR3 is TGTGCCAGCAGCCCCTCAGGGGGCACTGAAGCTTTCTTT.

The V gene is TRBV19, the J gene TRBJ2-7, with D possibly being TRBD2 (6 bases). The CDR3 covers 13 residues. Per germline, CDR1 LNHDA and CDR2 SQIVND (reference sequence). The ends were cut back, 3 bases at V and 4 bases at J, with 10 bases in the middle. As DNA, the CDR3 is TGTGCCAGTAGTATGGGACTTGAATACGAGCAGTACTTC. Residues: CASSMGLEYEQYF.

This sequence joins TRBV19 and TRBJ2-3; D perhaps matches TRBD2 (6 bases). In germline, CDR1 is LNHDA, CDR2 SQIVND (reference sequence). The CDR3 extends over 15 amino acids. The V gene lost 3 bases and the J gene lost 4 bases, with 14 bases spanning the gap. The CDR3 spells CASSILGGASDTQYF. CDR3 bases: TGTGCCAGTAGTATCTTAGGCGGGGCGTCAGATACGCAGTATTTT.

This chain joins TRBV27 and TRBJ2-3; 9 bases match TRBD1. V lost 3 bases and J lost 2; bases outside the gene matches: 3. The CDR3 length is 15 residues. The V gene's germline CDR1 is MNHEY and CDR2 SMNVEV (reference sequence). The CDR3 spells CASSLRDRDTDTQYF. For the CDR3, the DNA is TGTGCCAGCAGTTTGAGGGACAGGGACACAGATACGCAGTATTTT.

The V gene is TRBV9, the J gene TRBJ1-2; D gene ambiguous. Trimming took 3 bases from V and 10 from J, leaving 7 bases between them. The CDR3 consists of 10 residues. Germline V CDR1 and CDR2: SGDLS, YYNGEE. CDR3 in DNA: TGTGCCAGCAGCGGGGCGTTCTACACCTTC. Encoded protein: CASSGAFYTF. Drawing the rest from reference TRBV9 and TRBJ1-2, the complete variable domain is DSGVTQTPKHLITATGQRVTLRCSPRSGDLSVYWYQQSLDQGLQFLIQYYNGEERAKGNILERFSAQQFPDLHSELNLSSLELGDSALYFCASSGAFYTFGSGTRLTVV.

Written as DNA, the CDR3 is TGTGCCAGCAGGGGGACAGGGGGCGTGGAGACCCAGTACTTC. It translates to CASRGTGGVETQYF. This sequence joins TRBV7-9 and TRBJ2-5; TRBD1 aligns across 12 bases. The V gene's germline CDR1 is SEHNR and CDR2 FQNEAQ (reference sequence). This CDR3 region has 14 residues. V gave up 6 bases and J gave up 5 bases; unmatched junction bases: 4.

This clone was found once. The chain couples TRBV27 to TRBJ2-7; 9 bases are shared with TRBD2. After removal of 2 bases from V and 3 bases from J, the junction contained 5 bases not matched to a gene. The CDR3 is 15 amino acids. Per the germline V gene, CDR1 is MNHEY and CDR2 is SMNVEV (reference sequence). The CDR3 here is CASSLRRGGGYEQYF. CDR3 coding DNA: TGTGCCAGCAGTTTACGGCGGGGGGGCGGCTACGAGCAGTACTTC.